Reported below is one TCR beta chain. Assay used: immunoSEQ multiplex PCR; TCRdb lists only in-frame clones, some missing. Of 150,000 to 160,000 clones listed, 75% to 90% are singletons. This specimen belongs to a study of blood T cell repertoires in COVID-19. The sequencing input was peripheral blood. The TCR sequence derives from a woman aged 35 to 49 with acute or convalescent COVID-19.

The CDR3 coding sequence is TGTGCCAGCAGCTTAGTTCCTATAGCGGTGAACACTGAAGCTTTCTTT. It codes for CASSLVPIAVNTEAFF. The chain combines TRBV7-9 with TRBJ1-1, with D hard to call. This CDR3 region has 16 residues. Trimming shortened V by 1 base and J by 0 bases, and 12 bases separated the two germline ends. Germline loops: CDR1 SEHNR, CDR2 FQNEAQ (reference sequence).